One and the same sample provided the 25 T cell receptor beta chains below, sequenced in a study of T cell repertoires in cytomegalovirus infection (dated by TCRdb to about 2019). TCRdb names Illumina HiSeq 1500 as the instrument used. TCRdb reworked the public reads: Q25 trimming with fastp, MiXCR clone assembly, productive beta chains retained. Here each entry gathers all rows of one CDR3 protein and keeps the most common genes and DNA. The sample table holds over 250,000 distinct CDR3 sequences, of which over 20% were seen once. Approximately 14% of the sample is in the top ten clones. Sequencing used PBMCs. These receptor sequences come from a human donor in good health (CMV status not recorded). Some clones in this sample may be carry-over from other donors' samples.

This clonotype was recorded many times. The chain combines TRBV6-1 with TRBJ2-5; D may be TRBD1 or TRBD2 (5 bases each). With 8 bases removed from V and 3 bases from J, the gap between germline ends came to 13 bases. Germline-derived CDR1 and CDR2 are MNHNS and SASEGT. The CDR3 spans 13 residues. CDR3 bases: TGTGCCAGCCGGGCTAGGGGAGAAGAGACCCAGTACTTC. It specifies CASRARGEETQYF.

This clonotype was counted at least ten times. This chain uses TRBV14 with TRBJ1-1, with a tentative D call TRBD1 (6 bases). Trimming took 6 bases from V and 3 from J, leaving 14 bases between them. Per the germline V gene, CDR1 is SGHDN and CDR2 is FVKESK. The length of the CDR3 is 14 residues. CDR3 in amino acids: CASSLMNRDTEAFF. CDR3 DNA: TGTGCCAGCAGTCTCATGAACAGGGACACTGAAGCTTTCTTT.

This clonotype was counted many times. The gene calls are TRBV7-2 and TRBJ2-4; D perhaps matches TRBD2 (6 bases). CDR1 and CDR2 from the germline V gene are SGHTA and FQGNSA. The CDR3 has 14 residues. Between the trimmed V and J ends, which lost 7 bases and 0 bases, there was a span of 10 bases. The CDR3 region is CASTTSLAKNIQYF. CDR3 DNA: TGTGCCAGCACGACTAGTTTAGCCAAAAACATTCAGTACTTC.

The rearrangement uses TRBV12-3 or TRBV12-4 and TRBJ1-6; D is possibly TRBD1 (5 bases). The germline V and J ends were trimmed by 3 bases and 7 bases, with 10 bases remaining between them. The CDR3 length is 14 residues. CDR3 DNA sequence: TGTGCCAGCAGTTTTGGGGGATTCAATTCACCCCTCCACTTT. Translation gives CASSFGGFNSPLHF.

This clonotype has only a few counts. This chain connects TRBV6-5 to TRBJ1-6; tentative D call: TRBD1 (5 bases). The V gene lost 6 bases and the J gene lost 9 bases, with 30 bases spanning the gap. Germline lookup yields CDR1 MNHEY and CDR2 SVGAGI. This CDR3 comprises 19 residues. The CDR3: CASRTSGGAGSAQGSPLHF. CDR3 bases: TGTGCCAGCAGGACTAGTGGGGGTGCCGGAAGCGCCCAAGGTTCACCCCTCCACTTT.

The rearrangement links TRBV6-5 to TRBJ1-1; possible D gene TRBD1, 6 bases. V dropped 2 bases and J dropped 5 bases, with 18 bases sitting between them. Looked up from germline, CDR1 is MNHEY and CDR2 is SVGAGI. The CDR3 consists of 16 residues. CDR3 in DNA: TGTGCCAGCAGTTACGCCCAAGGGGGGGCGAGAACTGAAGCTTTCTTT. This translates into CASSYAQGGARTEAFF.

The chain uses TRBV20-1 and TRBJ1-2, with D perhaps matching TRBD1 (6 bases). Looked up from germline, CDR1 is DFQATT and CDR2 is SNEGSKA (reference sequence). CDR3 length equals 14 residues. V gave up 6 bases and J gave up 4 bases, with 18 bases separating them. CDR3 loop: CSADPGSRGYGYTF. CDR3 bases: TGCAGTGCGGACCCCGGGAGCAGGGGCTATGGCTACACCTTC.

This clonotype was detected many times. The gene calls are TRBV28 and TRBJ2-6; D is undetermined. Trimming removed 4 bases from V and 5 bases from J, with 18 bases in between. Germline V gives CDR1 MDHEN, CDR2 SYDVKM. CDR3 length: 17 amino acids. The CDR3 spells CASSSPGSAARANVLTF. The CDR3 DNA follows: TGTGCCAGCAGTTCTCCGGGCTCTGCCGCTAGGGCCAACGTCCTGACTTTC.

There are a few counts of this clonotype. V gene TRBV9 combines with J gene TRBJ1-2; a possible D gene is TRBD1 (5 bases). The CDR3 has 13 residues. With 5 bases removed from V and 10 bases from J, the gap between germline ends came to 18 bases. Germline-derived CDR1 and CDR2 are SGDLS and YYNGEE. CDR3 DNA sequence: TGTGCCAGCAGGGATGGGGCCAGGGTCGACTACACCTTC. Residues: CASRDGARVDYTF. Full variable domain (remainder filled in from reference TRBV9 and TRBJ1-2): DSGVTQTPKHLITATGQRVTLRCSPRSGDLSVYWYQQSLDQGLQFLIQYYNGEERAKGNILERFSAQQFPDLHSELNLSSLELGDSALYFCASRDGARVDYTFGSGTRLTVV.

J is TRBJ2-7 and V is TRBV6-5; D is possibly TRBD1 (5 bases). The CDR3 length is 14 residues. V lost 7 bases and J 1 base, leaving 14 bases between the germline ends. CDR1 MNHEY and CDR2 SVGAGI come from the germline V gene. CDR3 amino acids: CASTPTHRSYEQYF. In DNA, the CDR3 is TGTGCCAGCACCCCAACCCACAGGTCCTACGAGCAGTACTTC.

This CDR3 reads CASQNTEAFF. The CDR3 bases are TGTGCCAGTCAGAACACTGAAGCTTTCTTT. The rearrangement uses TRBV28 and TRBJ1-1, with no clear D. CDR3 length: 10 amino acids. The V and J ends lost 9 bases and 1 base respectively, with 3 bases between them. Germline CDR1 MDHEN, CDR2 SYDVKM.

The V and J genes are TRBV5-4 and TRBJ2-7, with D maybe TRBD2 (7 bases). There are 14 residues in the CDR3. Germline lookup yields CDR1 SGHNT and CDR2 YYREEE (reference sequence). Trimming stripped 5 bases from V and 2 bases from J, with 14 bases between. CDR3 loop: CASSPGGRAYEQYF. The DNA for the CDR3 is TGTGCCAGCAGTCCCGGGGGGCGAGCCTACGAGCAGTACTTC.

This clonotype occurred a few times. This sequence joins TRBV7-2 and TRBJ2-3, with D perhaps matching TRBD2 (6 bases). The CDR3 sequence is 16 residues long. Germline CDR1 and CDR2: SGHTA and FQGNSA. Trimming removed 5 bases at V and 1 base at J, with 16 bases between. The CDR3 region has the DNA TGTGCCAGCAGCCAATTTTCTAGCGCGGGCACAGATACGCAGTATTTT. Protein: CASSQFSSAGTDTQYF. Combining the CDR3 with reference TRBV7-2 and TRBJ2-3 gives the whole variable domain GAGVSQSPSNKVTEKGKDVELRCDPISGHTALYWYRQSLGQGLEFLIYFQGNSAPDKSGLPSDRFSAERTGGSVSTLTIQRTQQEDSAVYLCASSQFSSAGTDTQYFGPGTRLTVL.

The chain employs TRBV12-3 or TRBV12-4 and TRBJ1-5, with D perhaps TRBD1 (6 bases). V lost 6 bases to trimming and J lost 0 bases, with 18 bases between them. The CDR3 has 17 amino acids. The CDR3 sequence is CASRLSPGQTSNQPQHF. CDR3 DNA: TGTGCCAGCAGACTTAGTCCGGGACAAACTAGCAATCAGCCCCAGCATTTT.

The chain has TRBV2 and TRBJ1-1, with D uncertain. CDR1 and CDR2 (germline): SNHLY, FYNNEI. The CDR3 is made up of 17 amino acids. V was pared by 0 bases and J by 2 bases, with 16 bases between. The CDR3 DNA is TGTGCCAGCAGTGAAGCAGGGTACCAAACCGGAAACACTGAAGCTTTCTTT. It specifies CASSEAGYQTGNTEAFF.

This clonotype showed up many times. The V and J genes are TRBV12-3 or TRBV12-4 and TRBJ1-5; D unclear. Between the trimmed V and J ends, which lost 5 bases and 1 base, there was a span of 9 bases. The CDR3 runs 14 residues. The CDR3 sequence: CASSVKTSNQPQHF. DNA of the CDR3: TGTGCCAGCAGTGTCAAGACAAGCAATCAGCCCCAGCATTTT.

On this clonotype itself: A single base separates this from a much larger clone, so it may be a read error. The chain combines TRBV7-2 with TRBJ1-5; D gene ambiguous. The CDR3 is 14 amino acids. The V gene lost 4 bases and the J gene lost 5 bases, with 12 bases spanning the gap. CDR1 and CDR2 from the germline V gene are SGHTA and FQGNSA. The CDR3 spells CASSSALVYQPQHF. The DNA for the CDR3 is TGTGCCAGCAGCTCAGCTTTAGTTTATCAGCCCCAGCATTTT.

The rearrangement joins TRBV6-2 or TRBV6-3 to TRBJ1-2; 8 bases are a match to TRBD1. Germline loops: CDR1 MNHEY, CDR2 SVGEGT. V trimming: 6 bases; J trimming: 2 bases; junction bases outside the gene matches: 11. The CDR3 totals 16 residues. The CDR3 sequence is CASRKTGQGLNYGYTF. The CDR3 bases are TGTGCCAGCAGAAAGACCGGACAGGGTTTGAACTATGGCTACACCTTC.

The V and J genes are TRBV7-9 and TRBJ1-5; 10 bases map to TRBD1. The CDR3 is 16 residues long. Looked up from germline, CDR1 is SEHNR and CDR2 is FQNEAQ (reference sequence). Germline trimming cut 5 bases from V and 0 bases from J; bases unmatched to any gene: 4. This CDR3 is CASSARQGASNQPQHF. CDR3 coding DNA: TGTGCCAGCAGCGCAAGACAGGGGGCTAGCAATCAGCCCCAGCATTTT.

This clonotype was picked up many times. V is TRBV28 and J is TRBJ2-7, with no clear D. Per germline, CDR1 MDHEN and CDR2 SYDVKM. The CDR3 has 11 amino acids. The V and J ends lost 5 bases and 5 bases respectively, with 7 bases between them. The CDR3 loop is CASSDRDEQYF. The CDR3 nucleotides read TGTGCCAGCAGTGACCGGGACGAGCAGTACTTC.

The chain uses TRBV7-9 and TRBJ2-2, with D perhaps TRBD1 or TRBD2 (5 bases each). Germline assignment: CDR1 SEHNR and CDR2 FQNEAQ (reference sequence). The CDR3 is made up of 16 amino acids. V shed 5 bases and J shed 0 bases, with 13 bases lying between them. The CDR3 DNA follows: TGTGCCAGCAGCCTGCCGGGACGCCCGAACACCGGGGAGCTGTTTTTT. Its translation: CASSLPGRPNTGELFF.

The chain is built from TRBV20-1 and TRBJ2-3; unclear D gene. Trimming shortened V by 0 bases and J by 0 bases, and 13 bases separated the two germline ends. This CDR3 region has 16 residues. Germline CDR1 reads DFQATT; CDR2 reads SNEGSKA (reference sequence). CDR3 region: CSARDLKRFSTDTQYF. The CDR3 bases are TGCAGTGCTAGAGATCTAAAACGGTTTAGCACAGATACGCAGTATTTT.

The chain uses TRBV28 and TRBJ1-2; D is perhaps TRBD1 (5 bases). The germline CDR1 and CDR2 sequences are MDHEN and SYDVKM. Trimming shortened V by 2 bases and J by 4 bases, and 17 bases separated the two germline ends. This CDR3 is built from 16 residues. CDR3 sequence: CASSLKHGGEFYGYTF. The DNA of the CDR3 is TGTGCCAGCAGTTTAAAGCATGGGGGGGAATTCTATGGCTACACCTTC.

This clonotype appeared many times. This sequence joins TRBV7-2 and TRBJ2-4, with a tentative D call TRBD1 (6 bases). With 1 base removed from V and 11 bases from J, the gap between germline ends came to 18 bases. This CDR3 has 15 amino acids. The germline V gene has CDR1 SGHTA and CDR2 FQGNSA. CDR3 protein: CASSLDGSTGLVQYF. CDR3 sequence (DNA): TGTGCCAGCAGCTTAGATGGGTCGACAGGCCTAGTTCAGTACTTC.

The chain combines TRBV19 with TRBJ1-1; 10 nucleotides align to TRBD1. Per the germline V gene, CDR1 is LNHDA and CDR2 is SQIVND (reference sequence). J lost 3 bases, V lost 4 bases, and 5 bases had no gene match. CDR3 length: 15 residues. CDR3 loop: CASSTRQGADTEAFF. The CDR3 region has the DNA TGTGCCAGTAGTACCCGACAGGGGGCGGACACTGAAGCTTTCTTT.